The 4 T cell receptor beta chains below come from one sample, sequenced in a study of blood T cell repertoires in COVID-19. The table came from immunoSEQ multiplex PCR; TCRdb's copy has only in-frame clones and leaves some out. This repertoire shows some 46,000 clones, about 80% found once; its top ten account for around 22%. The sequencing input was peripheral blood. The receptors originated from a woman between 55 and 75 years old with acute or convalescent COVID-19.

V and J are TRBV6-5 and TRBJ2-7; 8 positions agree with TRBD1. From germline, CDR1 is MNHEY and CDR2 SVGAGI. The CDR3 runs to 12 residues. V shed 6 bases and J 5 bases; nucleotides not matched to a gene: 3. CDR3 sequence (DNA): TGTGCCAGCAGCGACAGGGGTCACGAGCAGTACTTC. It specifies CASSDRGHEQYF.

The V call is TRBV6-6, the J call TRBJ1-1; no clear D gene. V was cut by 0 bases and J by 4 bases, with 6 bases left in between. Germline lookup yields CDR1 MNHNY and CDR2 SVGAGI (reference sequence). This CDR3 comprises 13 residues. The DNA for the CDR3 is TGTGCCAGCAGTTACTCGGCGGGCACTGAAGCTTTCTTT. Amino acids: CASSYSAGTEAFF.

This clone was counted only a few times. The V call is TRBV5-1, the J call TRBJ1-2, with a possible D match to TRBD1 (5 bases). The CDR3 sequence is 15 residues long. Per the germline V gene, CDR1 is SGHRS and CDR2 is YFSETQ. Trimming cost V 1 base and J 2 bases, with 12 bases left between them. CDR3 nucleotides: TGCGCCAGCAGCTTGACAACGGGGGTAAACTATGGCTACACCTTC. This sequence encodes CASSLTTGVNYGYTF.

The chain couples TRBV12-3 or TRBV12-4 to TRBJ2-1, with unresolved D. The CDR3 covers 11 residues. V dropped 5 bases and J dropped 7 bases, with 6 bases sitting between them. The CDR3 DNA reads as TGTGCCAGCAGTCCGGAGAATGAGCAGTTCTTC. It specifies CASSPENEQFF.